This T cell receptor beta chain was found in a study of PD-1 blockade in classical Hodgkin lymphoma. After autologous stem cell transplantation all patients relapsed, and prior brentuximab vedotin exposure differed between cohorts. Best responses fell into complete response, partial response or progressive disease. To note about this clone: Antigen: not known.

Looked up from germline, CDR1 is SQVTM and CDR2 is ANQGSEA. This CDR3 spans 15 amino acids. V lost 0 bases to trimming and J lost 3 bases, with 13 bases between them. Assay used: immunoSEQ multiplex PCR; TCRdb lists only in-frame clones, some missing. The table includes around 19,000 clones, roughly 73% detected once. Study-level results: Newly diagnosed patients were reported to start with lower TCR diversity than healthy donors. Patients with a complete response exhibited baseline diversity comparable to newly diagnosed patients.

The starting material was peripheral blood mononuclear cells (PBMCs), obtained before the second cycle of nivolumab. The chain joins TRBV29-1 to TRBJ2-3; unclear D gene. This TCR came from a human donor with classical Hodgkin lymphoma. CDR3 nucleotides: TGCAGCGTTGAAGATGGCTCCCTGCGGACAGATACGCAGTATTTT. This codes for CSVEDGSLRTDTQYF.